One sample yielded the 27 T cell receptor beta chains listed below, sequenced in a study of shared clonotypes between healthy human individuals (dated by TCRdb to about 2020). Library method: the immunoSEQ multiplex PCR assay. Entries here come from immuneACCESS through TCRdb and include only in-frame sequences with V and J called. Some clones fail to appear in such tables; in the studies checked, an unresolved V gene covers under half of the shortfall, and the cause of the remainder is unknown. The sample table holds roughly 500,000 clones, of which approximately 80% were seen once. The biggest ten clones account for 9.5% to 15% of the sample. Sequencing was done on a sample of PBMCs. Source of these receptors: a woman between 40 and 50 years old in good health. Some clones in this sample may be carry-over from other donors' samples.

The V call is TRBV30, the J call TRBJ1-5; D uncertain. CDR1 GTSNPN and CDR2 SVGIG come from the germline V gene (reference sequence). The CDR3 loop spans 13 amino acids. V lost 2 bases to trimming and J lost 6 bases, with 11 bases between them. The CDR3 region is CAWSPDLSQPQHF. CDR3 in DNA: TGTGCCTGGAGTCCGGACCTGTCTCAGCCCCAGCATTTT.

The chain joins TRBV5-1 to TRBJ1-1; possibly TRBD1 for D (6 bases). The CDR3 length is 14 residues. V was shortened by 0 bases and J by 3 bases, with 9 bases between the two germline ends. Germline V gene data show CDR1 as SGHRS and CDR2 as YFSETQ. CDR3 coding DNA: TGCGCCAGCAGCTTGGAGGGGGTGTACACTGAAGCTTTCTTT. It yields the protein CASSLEGVYTEAFF.

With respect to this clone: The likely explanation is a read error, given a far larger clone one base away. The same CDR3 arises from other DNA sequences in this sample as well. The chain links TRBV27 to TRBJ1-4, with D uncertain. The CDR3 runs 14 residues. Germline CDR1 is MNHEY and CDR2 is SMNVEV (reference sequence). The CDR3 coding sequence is TGTGCCAGCAGACTGACCCCAACTAATGAAAAACTGTTTTTC. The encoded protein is CASRLTPTNEKLFF. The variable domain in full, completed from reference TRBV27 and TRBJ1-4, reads EAQVTQNPRYLITVTGKKLTVTCSQNMNHEYMSWYRQDPGLGLRQIYYSMNVEVTDKGDVPEGYKVSRKEKRNFPLILESPSPNQTSLYFCASRLTPTNEKLFFGSGTQLSVL.

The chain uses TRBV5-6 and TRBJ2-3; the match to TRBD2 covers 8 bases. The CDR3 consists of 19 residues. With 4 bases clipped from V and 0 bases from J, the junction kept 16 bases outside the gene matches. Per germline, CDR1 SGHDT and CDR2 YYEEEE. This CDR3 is CASSGGDPGLGQSTDTQYF. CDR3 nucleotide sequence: TGTGCCAGCAGCGGGGGGGATCCGGGACTAGGACAAAGCACAGATACGCAGTATTTT.

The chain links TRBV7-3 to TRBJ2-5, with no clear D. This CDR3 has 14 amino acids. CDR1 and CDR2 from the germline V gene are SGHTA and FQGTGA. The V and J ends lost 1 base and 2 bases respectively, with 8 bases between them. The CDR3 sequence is CASSLRATQETQYF. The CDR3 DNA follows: TGTGCCAGCAGCTTAAGGGCGACTCAAGAGACCCAGTACTTC.

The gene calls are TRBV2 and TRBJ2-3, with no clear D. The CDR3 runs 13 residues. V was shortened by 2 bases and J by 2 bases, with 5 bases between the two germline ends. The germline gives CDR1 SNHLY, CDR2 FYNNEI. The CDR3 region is CASSEMNTDTQYF. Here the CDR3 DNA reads TGTGCCAGCAGTGAAATGAACACAGATACGCAGTATTTT.

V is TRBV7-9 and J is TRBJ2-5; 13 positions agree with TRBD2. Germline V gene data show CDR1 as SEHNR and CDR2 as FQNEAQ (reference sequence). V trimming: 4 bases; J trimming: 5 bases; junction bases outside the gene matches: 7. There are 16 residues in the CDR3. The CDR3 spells CASSSPGLAGRETQYF. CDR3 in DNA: TGTGCCAGCAGCTCCCCGGGACTAGCGGGACGGGAGACCCAGTACTTC.

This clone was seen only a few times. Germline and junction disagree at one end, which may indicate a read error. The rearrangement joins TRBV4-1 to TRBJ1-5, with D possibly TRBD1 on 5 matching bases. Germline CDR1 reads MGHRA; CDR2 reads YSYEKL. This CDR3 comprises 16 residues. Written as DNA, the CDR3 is TGCGCCAGCAGCGAAGAAGGAGGATGGGGGAATCAGCCCCAGCATTTT. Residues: CASSEEGGWGNQPQHF.

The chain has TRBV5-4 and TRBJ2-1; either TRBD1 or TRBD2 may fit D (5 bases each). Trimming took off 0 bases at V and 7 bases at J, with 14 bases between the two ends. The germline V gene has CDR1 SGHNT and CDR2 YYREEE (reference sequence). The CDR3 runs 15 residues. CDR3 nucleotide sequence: TGTGCCAGCAGCTTGGGAGGGACGCAACTTAATGAGCAGTTCTTC. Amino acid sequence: CASSLGGTQLNEQFF.

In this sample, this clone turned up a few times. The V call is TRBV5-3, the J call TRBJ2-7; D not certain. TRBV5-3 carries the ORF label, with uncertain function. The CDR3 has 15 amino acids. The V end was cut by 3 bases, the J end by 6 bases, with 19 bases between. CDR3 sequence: CARSCHSPSSVEQYF. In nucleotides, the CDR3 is TGTGCCAGAAGCTGTCACAGTCCGAGCAGTGTCGAGCAGTACTTC.

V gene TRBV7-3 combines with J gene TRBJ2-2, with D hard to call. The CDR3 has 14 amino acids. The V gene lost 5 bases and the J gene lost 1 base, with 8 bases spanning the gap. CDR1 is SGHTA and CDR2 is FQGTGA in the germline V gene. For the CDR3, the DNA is TGTGCCAGCAGCCCCCCTAGGAACACCGGGGAGCTGTTTTTT. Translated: CASSPPRNTGELFF.

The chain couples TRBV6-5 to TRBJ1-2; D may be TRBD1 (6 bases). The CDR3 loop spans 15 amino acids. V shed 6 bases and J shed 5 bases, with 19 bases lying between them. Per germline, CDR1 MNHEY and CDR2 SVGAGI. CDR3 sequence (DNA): TGTGCCAGCAGCTTAAAAACAGGGAATGGGTATGGCTACACCTTC. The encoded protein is CASSLKTGNGYGYTF.

CDR3 in DNA: TGTGCCAGTAGTATCCCACGGGGGGGCTCCTACAATGAGCAGTTCTTC. This sequence encodes CASSIPRGGSYNEQFF. The chain combines TRBV19 with TRBJ2-1, with 8 bases fitting TRBD2. This CDR3 comprises 16 residues. V was pared by 3 bases and J by 0 bases, with 4 bases of the junction left unmatched. Germline V lookup: CDR1 LNHDA, CDR2 SQIVND (reference sequence).

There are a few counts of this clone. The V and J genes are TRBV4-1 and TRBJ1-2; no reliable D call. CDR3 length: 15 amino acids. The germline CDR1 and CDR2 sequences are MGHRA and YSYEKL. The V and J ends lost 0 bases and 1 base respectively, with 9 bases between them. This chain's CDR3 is CASSQDMSFNYGYTF. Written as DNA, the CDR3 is TGCGCCAGCAGCCAAGATATGAGCTTTAACTATGGCTACACCTTC.

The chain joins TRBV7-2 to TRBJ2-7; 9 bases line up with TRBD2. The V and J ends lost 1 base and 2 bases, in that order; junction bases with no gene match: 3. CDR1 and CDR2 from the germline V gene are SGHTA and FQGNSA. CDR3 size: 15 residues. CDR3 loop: CASSLGSSGTYEQYF. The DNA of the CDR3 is TGTGCCAGCAGCTTAGGGTCTAGCGGGACCTACGAGCAGTACTTC.

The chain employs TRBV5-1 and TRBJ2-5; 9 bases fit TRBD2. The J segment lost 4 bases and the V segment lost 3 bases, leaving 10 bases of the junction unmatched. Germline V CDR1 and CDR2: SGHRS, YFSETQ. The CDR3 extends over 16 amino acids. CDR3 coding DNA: TGCGCCAGCAGCTCCCCGGATAGCGGGAGTCTAGAGACCCAGTACTTC. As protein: CASSSPDSGSLETQYF.

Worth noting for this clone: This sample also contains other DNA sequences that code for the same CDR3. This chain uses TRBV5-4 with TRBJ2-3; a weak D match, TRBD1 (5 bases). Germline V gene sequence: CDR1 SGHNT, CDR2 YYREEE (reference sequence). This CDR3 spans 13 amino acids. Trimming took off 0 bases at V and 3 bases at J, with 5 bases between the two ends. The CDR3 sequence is CASSLDRTDTQYF. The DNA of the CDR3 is TGTGCCAGCAGCTTGGACAGGACAGATACGCAGTATTTT.

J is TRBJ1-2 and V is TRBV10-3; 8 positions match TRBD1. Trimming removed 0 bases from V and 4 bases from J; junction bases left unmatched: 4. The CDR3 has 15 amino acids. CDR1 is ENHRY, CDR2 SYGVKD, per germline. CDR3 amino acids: CAISESGQEGYGYTF. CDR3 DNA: TGTGCCATCAGTGAGTCGGGACAGGAAGGCTATGGCTACACCTTC.

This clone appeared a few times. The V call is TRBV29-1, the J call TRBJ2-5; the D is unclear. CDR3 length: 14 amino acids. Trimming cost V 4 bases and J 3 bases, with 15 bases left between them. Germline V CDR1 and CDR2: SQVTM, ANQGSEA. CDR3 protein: CSVAYPARKETQYF. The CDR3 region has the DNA TGCAGCGTTGCATACCCCGCCAGGAAAGAGACCCAGTACTTC.

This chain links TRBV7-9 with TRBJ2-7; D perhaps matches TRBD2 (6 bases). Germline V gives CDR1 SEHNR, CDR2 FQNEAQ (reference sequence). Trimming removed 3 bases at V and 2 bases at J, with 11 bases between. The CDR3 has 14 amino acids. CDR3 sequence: CASSLGTRAYEQYF. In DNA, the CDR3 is TGTGCCAGCAGCTTGGGGACTCGAGCCTACGAGCAGTACTTC.

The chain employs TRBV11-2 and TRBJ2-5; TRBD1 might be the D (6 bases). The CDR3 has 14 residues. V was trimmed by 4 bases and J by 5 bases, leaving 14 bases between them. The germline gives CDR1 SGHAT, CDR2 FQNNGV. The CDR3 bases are TGTGCCAGCAGCTCAACAGGGTCGGGGGAGACCCAGTACTTC. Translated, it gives CASSSTGSGETQYF.

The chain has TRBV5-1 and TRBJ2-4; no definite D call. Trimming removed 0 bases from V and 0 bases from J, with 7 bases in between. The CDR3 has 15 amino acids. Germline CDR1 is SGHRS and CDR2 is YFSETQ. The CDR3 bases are TGCGCCAGCAGCTTGGGGGGAACAGCCAAAAACATTCAGTACTTC. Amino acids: CASSLGGTAKNIQYF.

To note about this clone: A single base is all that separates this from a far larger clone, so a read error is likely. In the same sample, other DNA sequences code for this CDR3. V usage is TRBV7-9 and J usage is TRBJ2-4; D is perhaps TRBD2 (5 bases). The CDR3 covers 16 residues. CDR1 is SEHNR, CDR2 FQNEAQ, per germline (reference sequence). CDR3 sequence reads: CASSLGAGLAKNIQYF. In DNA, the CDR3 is TGTGCCAGCAGCTTAGGGGCAGGTCTAGCCAAAAACATCCAGTACTTC.

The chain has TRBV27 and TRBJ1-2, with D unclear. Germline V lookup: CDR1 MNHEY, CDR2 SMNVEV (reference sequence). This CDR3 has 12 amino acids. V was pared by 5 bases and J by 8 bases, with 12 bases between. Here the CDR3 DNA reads TGTGCCAGCAGTGACGACTCTCGCGGCTACACCTTC. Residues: CASSDDSRGYTF.

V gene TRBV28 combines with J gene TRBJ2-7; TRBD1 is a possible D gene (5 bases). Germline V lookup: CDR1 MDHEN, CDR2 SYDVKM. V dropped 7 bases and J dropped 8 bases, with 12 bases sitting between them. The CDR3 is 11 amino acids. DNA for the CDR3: TGTGCCAGCACCCAGGGTGCGAAGCAGTACTTC. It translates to CASTQGAKQYF.

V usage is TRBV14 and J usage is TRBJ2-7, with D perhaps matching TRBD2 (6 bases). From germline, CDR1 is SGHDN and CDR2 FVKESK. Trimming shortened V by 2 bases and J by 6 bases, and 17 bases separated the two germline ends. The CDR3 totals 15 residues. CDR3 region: CASSQFSGRSREQYF. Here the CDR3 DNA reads TGTGCCAGCAGCCAATTTTCCGGGAGATCTCGCGAGCAGTACTTC.

This CDR3 reads CASSLAPPETQYF. In DNA form, the CDR3 reads TGCGCCAGCAGCTTGGCCCCCCCAGAGACCCAGTACTTC. The chain uses TRBV5-1 and TRBJ2-5; D is uncertain. Per germline, CDR1 SGHRS and CDR2 YFSETQ. V was clipped by 0 bases and J by 4 bases, with 7 bases between them. CDR3 length: 13 residues.